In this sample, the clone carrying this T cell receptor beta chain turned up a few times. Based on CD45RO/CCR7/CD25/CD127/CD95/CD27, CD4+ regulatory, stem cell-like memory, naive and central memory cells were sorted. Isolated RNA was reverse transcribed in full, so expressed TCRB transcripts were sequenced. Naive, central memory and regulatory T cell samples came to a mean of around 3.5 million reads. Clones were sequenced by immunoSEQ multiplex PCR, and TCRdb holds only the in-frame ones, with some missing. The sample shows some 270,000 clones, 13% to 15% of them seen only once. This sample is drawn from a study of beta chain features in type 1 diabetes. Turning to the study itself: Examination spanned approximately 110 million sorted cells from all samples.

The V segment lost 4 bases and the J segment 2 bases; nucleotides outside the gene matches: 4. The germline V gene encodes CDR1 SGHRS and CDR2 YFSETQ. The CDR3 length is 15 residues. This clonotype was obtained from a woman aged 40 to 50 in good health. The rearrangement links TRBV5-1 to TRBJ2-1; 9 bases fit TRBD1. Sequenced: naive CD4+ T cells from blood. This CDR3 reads CASSPDRGAYNEQFF. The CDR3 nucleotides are TGCGCCAGCAGCCCCGACAGGGGGGCCTACAATGAGCAGTTCTTC.